Following are 14 T cell receptor beta chains from one sample sequenced in a study of cytomegalovirus exposure and HLA in healthy donors. It was with 60 Vbeta and 13 Jbeta primers that the PCR ran. This table comes from immunoSEQ multiplex PCR, and its TCRdb copy is limited to in-frame clones, with some not included. The sample consists of some 90,000 clones, roughly 63% of them appearing once. Sequenced input: PBMCs. These receptor sequences come from a man aged 45-60 years in good health and CMV-seronegative.

The chain recombines TRBV5-6 with TRBJ1-4; TRBD1 is a possible D gene (6 bases). In germline, CDR1 is SGHDT, CDR2 YYEEEE. The CDR3 spans 16 residues. V was cut by 2 bases and J by 6 bases, with 17 bases left in between. The DNA of the CDR3 is TGTGCCAGCAGCTTTCAAACAGGGATCGTGGATGAAAAACTGTTTTTT. Protein product: CASSFQTGIVDEKLFF.

The chain links TRBV5-1 to TRBJ1-1, with TRBD1 as a possible D gene (5 bases). Germline CDR1 SGHRS, CDR2 YFSETQ. This CDR3 has 14 residues. V lost 5 bases and J 4 bases, leaving 15 bases between the germline ends. CDR3: CASRAGRGGTEAFF. DNA for the CDR3: TGCGCCAGCAGGGCAGGGCGGGGCGGCACTGAAGCTTTCTTT.

This clone came up a few times. The chain couples TRBV5-1 to TRBJ1-2, with D tentatively TRBD1 (6 bases). The CDR3 has 12 residues. Trimming took 0 bases from V and 7 from J, leaving 7 bases between them. Germline V gene lookup returns CDR1 SGHRS and CDR2 YFSETQ. The CDR3 is CASSLEGGGYTF. CDR3 bases: TGCGCCAGCAGCTTGGAAGGGGGTGGCTACACCTTC. Supplemented by reference TRBV5-1 and TRBJ1-2, the full variable domain reads KAGVTQTPRYLIKTRGQQVTLSCSPISGHRSVSWYQQTPGQGLQFLFEYFSETQRNKGNFPGRFSGRQFSNSRSEMNVSTLELGDSALYLCASSLEGGGYTFGSGTRLTVV.

The table lists this clone with a count of one. The rearrangement uses TRBV9 and TRBJ2-5; 8 nucleotides line up with TRBD1. This CDR3 has 16 residues. The junction had 13 bases not matched to a gene; V was cut back by 4 bases and J by 5 bases. Looked up from germline, CDR1 is SGDLS and CDR2 is YYNGEE. The CDR3: CASSTGQGVTGETQYF. The DNA of the CDR3 is TGTGCCAGCAGCACAGGACAGGGAGTAACCGGTGAGACCCAGTACTTC.

The chain has TRBV6-1 and TRBJ1-2, with D tentatively TRBD1 (5 bases). The V gene lost 6 bases and the J gene lost 4 bases, with 9 bases spanning the gap. Germline V gene sequence: CDR1 MNHNS, CDR2 SASEGT. The CDR3 loop spans 12 amino acids. The CDR3 loop is CASSGQGYGYTF. The CDR3 DNA follows: TGTGCCAGCAGCGGCCAGGGCTATGGCTACACCTTC.

This chain links TRBV21-1 with TRBJ2-3; the D call in the table, TRBD1, was not verified against the DNA. TRBV21-1 is a pseudogene locus. This CDR3 is 14 amino acids long. CDR3 sequence (DNA): TGTGCCAGCGGGGGACAGCCCAGCACAGATACGCAGTATTTT. It codes for CASGGQPSTDTQYF.

The rearrangement links TRBV7-3 to TRBJ1-6; a weak D match, TRBD1 (6 bases). V lost 5 bases, J lost 14 bases, and 16 bases lay in between. The CDR3 spans 13 residues. CDR1 and CDR2 (germline): SGHTA, FQGTGA. CDR3 in DNA: TGTGCCAGCAGCCCACACAGGGAAGGTTCCCTCCACTTT. Translation gives CASSPHREGSLHF.

The chain has TRBV5-4 and TRBJ1-6; 7 bases are shared with TRBD1. J gave up 9 bases and V 0 bases, and 6 bases lay outside the gene matches. CDR1 is SGHNT, CDR2 YYREEE, per germline (reference sequence). The CDR3 is 15 amino acids. This chain's CDR3 is CASSLGNRGSSPLHF. The CDR3, as DNA: TGTGCCAGCAGCTTGGGGAACAGGGGTAGTTCACCCCTCCACTTT. Drawing the rest from reference TRBV5-4 and TRBJ1-6, the complete variable domain is ETGVTQSPTHLIKTRGQQVTLRCSSQSGHNTVSWYQQALGQGPQFIFQYYREEENGRGNFPPRFSGLQFPNYSSELNVNALELDDSALYLCASSLGNRGSSPLHFGNGTRLTVT.

The V call is TRBV2, the J call TRBJ2-7; 7 bases match TRBD1. From germline, CDR1 is SNHLY and CDR2 FYNNEI. CDR3 length equals 13 residues. The junction had 5 bases not matched to a gene; V was cut back by 6 bases and J by 3 bases. CDR3 sequence reads: CASREDRFYEQYF. The CDR3 nucleotides are TGTGCCAGCAGAGAGGACAGGTTCTACGAGCAGTACTTC.

This clone has more than one count but fewer than ten. The rearrangement links TRBV9 to TRBJ1-4; 7 bases are a match to TRBD1. J was trimmed by 6 bases and V by 0 bases; bases with no gene match: 8. Per the germline V gene, CDR1 is SGDLS and CDR2 is YYNGEE. The CDR3 is 16 residues long. CDR3 protein: CASSVGPTGRYEKLFF. The CDR3 DNA sequence: TGTGCCAGCAGCGTAGGGCCGACAGGGCGGTATGAAAAACTGTTTTTT.

V is TRBV5-1 and J is TRBJ1-5; TRBD1 matches at 10 bases. Germline V gene sequence: CDR1 SGHRS, CDR2 YFSETQ. J was trimmed by 7 bases and V by 0 bases; bases with no gene match: 4. The CDR3 has 15 residues. In DNA, the CDR3 is TGCGCCAGCAGCTTGGGGGGACAGGGGTGGCAGCCCCAGCATTTT. Translation: CASSLGGQGWQPQHF. Full variable domain (missing parts from reference TRBV5-1 and TRBJ1-5): KAGVTQTPRYLIKTRGQQVTLSCSPISGHRSVSWYQQTPGQGLQFLFEYFSETQRNKGNFPGRFSGRQFSNSRSEMNVSTLELGDSALYLCASSLGGQGWQPQHFGDGTRLSIL.

The chain links TRBV11-1 to TRBJ2-5; 7 bases map to TRBD1. V lost 6 bases and J lost 3; bases outside the gene matches: 4. This CDR3 spans 13 amino acids. Germline assignment: CDR1 SGHAT and CDR2 FQDESV (reference sequence). The CDR3 bases are TGTGCCAGCAGTTGGGACAGTGAAGAGACCCAGTACTTC. Its protein product is CASSWDSEETQYF.

The genes are TRBV5-4 and TRBJ2-3; maybe TRBD2 (5 bases). From germline, CDR1 is SGHNT and CDR2 YYREEE (reference sequence). Trimming shortened V by 0 bases and J by 5 bases, and 13 bases separated the two germline ends. The CDR3 covers 15 residues. In DNA form, the CDR3 reads TGTGCCAGCAGCTTGGAGGGTCTAGCTATAGATACGCAGTATTTT. Its translation: CASSLEGLAIDTQYF.

This clone was picked up a small number of times. This chain uses TRBV6-9 with TRBJ2-7; possible D gene TRBD1, 6 bases. Germline CDR1 reads MNHGY; CDR2 reads SVAAGI. There are 14 residues in the CDR3. Trimming removed 7 bases from V and 3 bases from J, with 16 bases in between. The CDR3 sequence: CASTLGGHLYEQYF. For the CDR3, the DNA is TGTGCCAGCACCCTTGGGGGCCACCTCTACGAGCAGTACTTC.